Listed below are T cell receptor beta chains from one sample, sequenced in a study of control samples from healthy donors and cancer patients. The assay was immunoSEQ multiplex PCR, and TCRdb's table has in-frame clones only and misses some. The sample shows tens of thousands of clones, over 85% of them seen only once. Sample: PBMCs. These receptors all come from a woman aged 35 to 49 with lung cancer. Each CDR3 is given with its conserved first and last residue. A D gene is named only where the DNA matches it firmly. Size values are once, few and many counts, or a class for expanded clones, and some rows have none.

D gene	V gene	J gene	clone size	CDR3 DNA	CDR3 protein
NA	TRBV11-3	TRBJ2-1	NA	TGTGCCAGCAGCGAGGGAATGAAGCAGTTCTTC	CASSEGMKQFF
NA	TRBV11-3	TRBJ2-7	NA	TGTGCCAGCAGCTTAGAAGACGGGGGAGAGGAGCAGTACTTC	CASSLEDGGEEQYF
TRBD1	TRBV13	TRBJ1-4	NA	TGTGCCAGCAGCACCAGAGAGGGGGCGGGTAATGAAAAACTGTTTTTT	CASSTREGAGNEKLFF
TRBD1	TRBV30	TRBJ1-2	NA	TGTGCCTGGAGTAATACCAGGGACAGCCAGTTCAACTATGGCTACACCTTC	CAWSNTRDSQFNYGYTF
NA	TRBV6-7	TRBJ2-7	NA	TGTGCCAGCAGGCCCGTAGTGATCTACGAGCAGTACTTC	CASRPVVIYEQYF
NA	TRBV7-2	TRBJ2-7	NA	TGTGCCAGCAGTCATTTGGGCTACGAGCAGTACTTC	CASSHLGYEQYF
TRBD1	TRBV7-2	TRBJ1-2	NA	TGTGCCAGCAGCTCCACAGGGGCCTATGGCTACACCTTC	CASSSTGAYGYTF
NA	TRBV29-1	TRBJ1-1	once	TGCAGCGTCCACAGAATGAACACTGAAGCTTTCTTT	CSVHRMNTEAFF
NA	TRBV6-5	TRBJ2-2	NA	TGTGCCAGCAGTCCAACAATGAACACCGGGGAGCTGTTTTTT	CASSPTMNTGELFF
NA	TRBV7-8	TRBJ1-1	NA	TGTGCCAGCAGCTTAAAGCGACAGCTAAACACTGAAGCTTTCTTT	CASSLKRQLNTEAFF
NA	TRBV5-1	TRBJ1-1	NA	TGCGCCAGCAGCTGGCTGGCGGACCTCAACACTGAAGCTTTCTTT	CASSWLADLNTEAFF
NA	TRBV3-1/TRBV3-2	TRBJ1-3	NA	TGTGCCAGCAGCCAAGGCCGGCCCTCTGGAAACACCATATATTTT	CASSQGRPSGNTIYF
NA	TRBV5-1	TRBJ2-3	NA	TGCGCCAGCAGCTTCCTTAGCACAGATACGCAGTATTTT	CASSFLSTDTQYF
NA	TRBV11-1	TRBJ1-3	NA	TGTGCCAGCAGCTTAATCGGACCGACGCCAGGAAACACCATATATTTT	CASSLIGPTPGNTIYF
TRBD1	TRBV11-2	TRBJ2-7	NA	TGTGCCAGCAGCTGGGGGACAGGGGGGTACGAGCAGTACTTC	CASSWGTGGYEQYF
NA	TRBV5-1	TRBJ1-2	once	TGCGCCAGCAGCCCAGGACCCAGCTCAGAGTATGGCTACACCTTC	CASSPGPSSEYGYTF
TRBD1	TRBV10-3	TRBJ2-3	once	TGTGCCACCACTGGACAGGGAAGCACAGATACGCAGTATTTT	CATTGQGSTDTQYF
NA	TRBV12-5	TRBJ2-2	NA	TGTGCTAGTGGTTTGAACGGGATCACCGGGGAGCTGTTTTTT	CASGLNGITGELFF
NA	TRBV6-5	TRBJ1-5	once	TGTGCCAGCAGCGGGATGACAGGTAGCAATCAGCCCCAGCATTTT	CASSGMTGSNQPQHF
NA	TRBV18	TRBJ2-1	NA	TGTGCCAGCTCACCACAGAGAGGGGACTCCTACAATGAGCAGTTCTTC	CASSPQRGDSYNEQFF
NA	TRBV10-2	TRBJ1-5	few	TGCGCCAGCAGTGAGGGGTTGAATCAGCCCCAGCATTTT	CASSEGLNQPQHF
NA	TRBV30	TRBJ2-3	NA	TGTGCCTGGAGTGGAGCAGATACGCAGTATTTT	CAWSGADTQYF
NA	TRBV30	TRBJ2-6	NA	TGTGCCTGCACCCGGGACTCTGGGGCCAACGTCCTGACTTTC	CACTRDSGANVLTF
NA	TRBV19	TRBJ2-2	NA	TGTGCCAGTACGGGACCGAACACCGGGGAGCTGTTTTTT	CASTGPNTGELFF
NA	TRBV2	TRBJ2-1	NA	TGTGCCAGCAGTGAGTCGGGAGAGGCCTACAATGAGCAGTTCTTC	CASSESGEAYNEQFF
TRBD1	TRBV19	TRBJ2-7	NA	TGTGCCAGTAGTCCCGGGACAGGGCCCTACGAGCAGTACTTC	CASSPGTGPYEQYF
NA	TRBV15	TRBJ2-1	NA	TGTGCCACCAGCAGAGATTCGGCGGGCAGGGGCTACAATGAGCAGTTCTTC	CATSRDSAGRGYNEQFF
NA	TRBV3-1/TRBV3-2	TRBJ1-6	NA	TGTGCCAGCAGCCTTACAGCCTTGGATAATTCACCCCTCCACTTT	CASSLTALDNSPLHF
NA	TRBV5-6	TRBJ2-2	NA	TGTGCCAGCAGTTCCTCAGCCGGGGGGCGAACCGGGGAGCTGTTTTTT	CASSSSAGGRTGELFF
NA	TRBV12-3/TRBV12-4	TRBJ1-4	NA	TGTGCCAGCAGTTTTATGGAAAAACTGTTTTTT	CASSFMEKLFF
TRBD2	TRBV20-1	TRBJ2-1	NA	TGCAGTGCTAGTCCCCGGTGGGCTCGCGGGGGGCCCCTACGTAGCTCCTACAATGAGCAGTTCTTC	CSASPRWARGGPLRSSYNEQFF
NA	TRBV5-1	TRBJ1-4	NA	TGCGCCAGCAGCCCGTCCGCGGGGGAAAAACTGTTTTTT	CASSPSAGEKLFF
NA	TRBV7-9	TRBJ1-2	NA	TGTGCCAGCAGCTTAGTTCGGGTTAACTATGGCTACACCTTC	CASSLVRVNYGYTF
NA	TRBV20-1	TRBJ2-4	NA	TGCAGTGCTTGGGTTGGGAACATTCAGTACTTC	CSAWVGNIQYF
TRBD1	TRBV23-1	TRBJ1-2	NA	TGCGCCAGCAGTCAATCAACCAGGGGGTGCGGCTACACCTTC	CASSQSTRGCGYTF
NA	TRBV7-9	TRBJ1-1	NA	TGTGCCAGCAGCCTCGCCCGATGGGGGGGTGACACTGAAGCTTTCTTT	CASSLARWGGDTEAFF
TRBD2	TRBV7-6	TRBJ2-2	NA	TGTGCCAGCAGCTTGCTAGCGGGGGGGCCGAACACCGGGGAGCTGTTTTTT	CASSLLAGGPNTGELFF
TRBD1	TRBV7-6	TRBJ2-1	NA	TGTGCCAGCAGCTCCCCATACAGGGGTAATACCTACAATGAGCAGTTCTTC	CASSSPYRGNTYNEQFF
NA	TRBV6-6	TRBJ1-4	NA	TGTGCCAGCAGTTTCAGTCTGGAGGGCGAAAAACTGTTTTTT	CASSFSLEGEKLFF
NA	TRBV19	TRBJ2-7	NA	TGTGCCAGTAAGGGGGTGGTTGGCTACGAGCAGTACTTC	CASKGVVGYEQYF
TRBD1	TRBV30	TRBJ1-1	NA	TGTGCCTGGAGTGGGTTAGGGGGCGGCACTGAAGCTTTCTTT	CAWSGLGGGTEAFF
TRBD2	TRBV9	TRBJ2-7	NA	TGTGCCAGCAGCGGGGCGGGGGTTCTCTCCTACGAGCAGTACTTC	CASSGAGVLSYEQYF
NA	TRBV5-8	TRBJ1-2	NA	TGTGCCAGCAGTCCTACAGAGTTCTATGGCTACACCTTC	CASSPTEFYGYTF
NA	TRBV9	TRBJ1-2	NA	TGTGCCAGCAGCGTAGTAGCGGGGGGTACTTGGGACTATGGCTACACCTTC	CASSVVAGGTWDYGYTF
NA	TRBV2	TRBJ1-3	NA	TGTGCCAGCAGTGGACGCTCTGGAAACACCATATATTTT	CASSGRSGNTIYF
TRBD1	TRBV28	TRBJ1-5	NA	TGTGCCAGCAGCGACAGGGGGTTCAATCAGCCCCAGCATTTT	CASSDRGFNQPQHF
TRBD1	TRBV4-1	TRBJ2-5	once	TGCGCCAGCAGCCCGGGGACAGGGGATTGGGAGACCCAGTACTTC	CASSPGTGDWETQYF
NA	TRBV27	TRBJ1-1	NA	TGTGCCAGCAGTCTTAAGGTCCCGAACACTGAAGCTTTCTTT	CASSLKVPNTEAFF
NA	TRBV24-1	TRBJ2-7	NA	TGTGCCACCAGTGACCGGGGACTTTACGAGCAGTACTTC	CATSDRGLYEQYF
TRBD2	TRBV6-2/TRBV6-3	TRBJ2-3	NA	TGTGCCAGCAGCCTTCCCCCACTGCGGGGGGCCCGATCCCTCACAGATACGCAGTATTTT	CASSLPPLRGARSLTDTQYF
NA	TRBV7-2	TRBJ2-7	NA	TGTGCCAGCAGCCTTAGAGGGGGACCCACCTACGAGCAGTACTTC	CASSLRGGPTYEQYF
NA	TRBV6-5	TRBJ2-4	NA	TGTGCCAGCAGTCGCGGACGTAGGGACATTCAGTACTTC	CASSRGRRDIQYF
NA	TRBV29-1	TRBJ2-1	NA	TGCAGCGCCGGGGCTGAGCAGTTCTTC	CSAGAEQFF
NA	TRBV6-5	TRBJ2-7	NA	TGTGCCAGCAGTTCGGATGCGCGCGAGCAGTACTTC	CASSSDAREQYF